This TCR beta chain was observed in a study of identical twins. Study outcomes and limitations: Abundant beta clonotypes from cord blood had fewer insertions, unlike memory repertoires, which showed none. Twins' surplus sharing was weaker for beta out-of-frame sequences.

TCRdb recomputed calls from the 5' RACE reads with MiXCR, one row per CDR3 protein. The sample yields roughly 700,000 distinct CDR3 sequences, 8.6% seen once. Trimming took off 0 bases at V and 2 bases at J, with 11 bases between the two ends. This CDR3 is built from 15 residues. Germline V gives CDR1 SGHVS, CDR2 FQNEAQ. A word on this clonotype: Its specificity is not known.

The same data also went into a second study, on yellow fever vaccine responses in identical twins.

V and J are TRBV7-8 and TRBJ2-7, with D perhaps matching TRBD1 (6 bases). Input material: PBMCs. This sequence originates from a woman younger than 30 in good health. CDR3 protein: CASSLALGAPYEQYF. CDR3 sequence (DNA): TGTGCCAGCAGCTTAGCCCTGGGGGCCCCCTACGAGCAGTACTTC.